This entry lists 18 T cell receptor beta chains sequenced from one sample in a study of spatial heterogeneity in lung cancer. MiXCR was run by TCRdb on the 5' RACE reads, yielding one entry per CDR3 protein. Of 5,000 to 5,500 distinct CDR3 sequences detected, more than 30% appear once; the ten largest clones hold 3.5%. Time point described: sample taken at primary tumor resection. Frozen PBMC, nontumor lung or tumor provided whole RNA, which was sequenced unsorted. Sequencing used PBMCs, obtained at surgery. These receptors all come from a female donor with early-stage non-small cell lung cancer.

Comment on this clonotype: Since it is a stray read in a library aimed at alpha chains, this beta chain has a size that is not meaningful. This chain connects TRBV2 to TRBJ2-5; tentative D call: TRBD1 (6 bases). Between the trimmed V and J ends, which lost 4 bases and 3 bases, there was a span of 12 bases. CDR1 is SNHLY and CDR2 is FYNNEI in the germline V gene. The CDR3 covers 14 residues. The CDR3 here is CASSVGAAEETQYF. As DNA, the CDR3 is TGTGCCAGCAGTGTGGGGGCGGCAGAAGAGACCCAGTACTTC. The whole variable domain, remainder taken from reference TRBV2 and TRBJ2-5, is EPEVTQTPSHQVTQMGQEVILRCVPISNHLYFYWYRQILGQKVEFLVSFYNNEISEKSEIFDDQFSVERPDGSNFTLKIRSTKLEDSAMYFCASSVGAAEETQYFGPGTRLLVL.

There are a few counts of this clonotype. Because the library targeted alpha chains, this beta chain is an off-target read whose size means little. CDR3 sequence: CSARDWHTDTQYF. CDR3 nucleotides: TGCAGTGCTAGGGACTGGCACACAGATACGCAGTATTTT. V usage is TRBV20-1 and J usage is TRBJ2-3, with D possibly TRBD2 on 5 matching bases. The CDR3 totals 13 residues. V shed 3 bases and J shed 2 bases, with 9 bases lying between them. CDR1 is DFQATT, CDR2 SNEGSKA, per germline (reference sequence).

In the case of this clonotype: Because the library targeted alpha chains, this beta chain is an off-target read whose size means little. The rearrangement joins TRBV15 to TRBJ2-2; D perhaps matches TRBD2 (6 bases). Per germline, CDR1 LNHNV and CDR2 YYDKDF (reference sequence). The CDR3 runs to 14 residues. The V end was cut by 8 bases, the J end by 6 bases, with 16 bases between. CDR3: CATAKGLSAGELFF. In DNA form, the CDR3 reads TGTGCCACCGCAAAGGGACTTAGTGCCGGGGAGCTGTTTTTT.

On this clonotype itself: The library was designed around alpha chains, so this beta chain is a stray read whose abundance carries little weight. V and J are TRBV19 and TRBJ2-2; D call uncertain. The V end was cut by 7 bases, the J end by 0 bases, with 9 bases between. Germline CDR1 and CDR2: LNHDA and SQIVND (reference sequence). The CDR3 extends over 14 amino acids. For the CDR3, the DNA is TGTGCCAGTACGGACCGAACGAACACCGGGGAGCTGTTTTTT. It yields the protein CASTDRTNTGELFF.

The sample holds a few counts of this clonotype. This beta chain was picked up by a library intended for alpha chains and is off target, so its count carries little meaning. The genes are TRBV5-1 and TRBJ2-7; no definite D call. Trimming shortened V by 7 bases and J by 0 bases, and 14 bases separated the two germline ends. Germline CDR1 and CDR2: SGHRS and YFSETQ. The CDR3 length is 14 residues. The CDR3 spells CASAPFPSSYEQYF. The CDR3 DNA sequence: TGCGCCAGCGCCCCATTTCCGAGCTCCTACGAGCAGTACTTC. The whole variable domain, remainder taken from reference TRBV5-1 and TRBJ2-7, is KAGVTQTPRYLIKTRGQQVTLSCSPISGHRSVSWYQQTPGQGLQFLFEYFSETQRNKGNFPGRFSGRQFSNSRSEMNVSTLELGDSALYLCASAPFPSSYEQYFGPGTRLTVT.

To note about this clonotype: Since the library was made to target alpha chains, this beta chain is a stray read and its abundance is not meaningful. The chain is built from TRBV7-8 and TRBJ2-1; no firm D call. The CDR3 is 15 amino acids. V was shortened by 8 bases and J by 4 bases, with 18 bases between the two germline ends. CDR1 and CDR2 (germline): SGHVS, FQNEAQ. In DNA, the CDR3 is TGTGCCAGCGCCCTCGGCGGAACCCAATACAATGAGCAGTTCTTC. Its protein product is CASALGGTQYNEQFF.

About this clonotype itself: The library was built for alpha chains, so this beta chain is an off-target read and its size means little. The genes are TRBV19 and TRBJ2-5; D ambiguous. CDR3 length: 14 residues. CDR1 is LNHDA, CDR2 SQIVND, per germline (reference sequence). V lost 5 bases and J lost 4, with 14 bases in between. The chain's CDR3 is CASSLQALGETQYF. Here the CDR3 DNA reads TGTGCCAGTAGTCTCCAGGCCCTTGGAGAGACCCAGTACTTC.

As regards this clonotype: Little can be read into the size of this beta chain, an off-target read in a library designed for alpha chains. CDR3 coding DNA: TGTGCCAGCAGCCGACAGGGGATAGGCACAGATACGCAGTATTTT. Its protein is CASSRQGIGTDTQYF. The V and J genes are TRBV7-3 and TRBJ2-3; 8 bases are a match to TRBD1. The CDR3 spans 15 residues. Unmatched junction bases numbered 5, after V lost 5 bases and J lost 1 base. Germline CDR1 reads SGHTA; CDR2 reads FQGTGA.

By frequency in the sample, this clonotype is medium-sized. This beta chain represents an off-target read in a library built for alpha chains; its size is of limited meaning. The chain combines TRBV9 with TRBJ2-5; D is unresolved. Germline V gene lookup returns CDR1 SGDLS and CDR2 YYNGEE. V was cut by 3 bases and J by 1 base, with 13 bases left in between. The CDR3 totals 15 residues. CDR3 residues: CASSDDRASQETQYF. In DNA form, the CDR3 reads TGTGCCAGCAGCGACGACCGGGCATCCCAAGAGACCCAGTACTTC.

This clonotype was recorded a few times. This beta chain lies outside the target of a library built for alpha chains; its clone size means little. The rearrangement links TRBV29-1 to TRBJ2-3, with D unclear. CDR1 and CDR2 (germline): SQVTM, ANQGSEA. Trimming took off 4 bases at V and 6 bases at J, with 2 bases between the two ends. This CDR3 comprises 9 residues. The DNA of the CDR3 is TGCAGCGTTGGTGATACGCAGTATTTT. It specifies CSVGDTQYF.

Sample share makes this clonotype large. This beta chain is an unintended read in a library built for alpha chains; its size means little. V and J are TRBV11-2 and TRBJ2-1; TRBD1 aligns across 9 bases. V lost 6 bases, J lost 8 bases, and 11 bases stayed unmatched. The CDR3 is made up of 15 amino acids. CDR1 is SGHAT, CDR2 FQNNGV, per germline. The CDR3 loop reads CASSSLTHRGHEQFF. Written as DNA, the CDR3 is TGTGCCAGCAGTTCCTTAACGCACAGGGGGCATGAGCAGTTCTTC. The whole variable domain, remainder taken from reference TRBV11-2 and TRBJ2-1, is EAGVAQSPRYKIIEKRQSVAFWCNPISGHATLYWYQQILGQGPKLLIQFQNNGVVDDSQLPKDRFSAERLKGVDSTLKIQPAKLEDSAVYLCASSSLTHRGHEQFFGPGTRLTVL.

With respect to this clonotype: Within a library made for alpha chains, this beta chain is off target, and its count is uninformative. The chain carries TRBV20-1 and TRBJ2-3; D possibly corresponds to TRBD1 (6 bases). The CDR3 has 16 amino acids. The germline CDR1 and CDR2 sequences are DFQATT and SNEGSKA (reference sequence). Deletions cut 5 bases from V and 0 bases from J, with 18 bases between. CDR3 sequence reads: CSAPPMDRHSTDTQYF. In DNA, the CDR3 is TGCAGTGCTCCCCCAATGGACAGACATAGCACAGATACGCAGTATTTT.

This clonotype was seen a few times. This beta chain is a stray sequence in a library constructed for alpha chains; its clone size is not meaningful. The CDR3 DNA reads as TGTGCCAGCAGCCAGGGCGCGTGGCGCACAGATACGCAGTATTTT. Amino acids: CASSQGAWRTDTQYF. This rearrangement joins TRBV3-1 to TRBJ2-3; D is undetermined. CDR1 is LGHDT and CDR2 is YNNKEL in the germline V gene (reference sequence). Trimming left V 3 bases short and J 1 base short, with 11 bases between. The CDR3 is 15 residues long.

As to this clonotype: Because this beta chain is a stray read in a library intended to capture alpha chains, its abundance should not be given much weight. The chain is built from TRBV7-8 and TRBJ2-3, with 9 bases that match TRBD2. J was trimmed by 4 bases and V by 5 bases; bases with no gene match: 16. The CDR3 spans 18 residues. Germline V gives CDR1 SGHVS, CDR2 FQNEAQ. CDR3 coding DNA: TGTGCCAGCAGCCCGAGCTCAGGGGCGGGGGGGCAATCAGATACGCAGTATTTT. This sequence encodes CASSPSSGAGGQSDTQYF.

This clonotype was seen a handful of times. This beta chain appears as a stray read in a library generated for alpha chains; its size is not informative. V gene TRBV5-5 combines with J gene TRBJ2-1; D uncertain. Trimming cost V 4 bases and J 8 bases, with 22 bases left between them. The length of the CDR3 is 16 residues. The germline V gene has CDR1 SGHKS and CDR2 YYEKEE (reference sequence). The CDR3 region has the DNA TGTGCCAGCAGCCCTGGACCCCGGACCGGCATCCATGAGCAGTTCTTC. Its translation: CASSPGPRTGIHEQFF.

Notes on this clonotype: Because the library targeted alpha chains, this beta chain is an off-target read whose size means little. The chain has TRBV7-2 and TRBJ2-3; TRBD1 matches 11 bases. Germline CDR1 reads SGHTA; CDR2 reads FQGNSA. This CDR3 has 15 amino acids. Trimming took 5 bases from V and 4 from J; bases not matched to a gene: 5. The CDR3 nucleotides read TGTGCCAGCAGCAAAGGGGACAGGGGGTCAGATACGCAGTATTTT. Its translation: CASSKGDRGSDTQYF.

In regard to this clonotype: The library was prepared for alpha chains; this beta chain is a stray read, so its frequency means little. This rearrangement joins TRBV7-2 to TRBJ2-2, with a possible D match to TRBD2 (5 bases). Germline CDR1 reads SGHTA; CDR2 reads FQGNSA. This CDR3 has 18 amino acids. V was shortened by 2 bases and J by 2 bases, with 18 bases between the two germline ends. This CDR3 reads CASSLSGRTELNTGELFF. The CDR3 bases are TGTGCCAGCAGCTTAAGCGGCAGAACTGAATTAAACACCGGGGAGCTGTTTTTT. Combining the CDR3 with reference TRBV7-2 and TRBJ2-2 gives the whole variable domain GAGVSQSPSNKVTEKGKDVELRCDPISGHTALYWYRQSLGQGLEFLIYFQGNSAPDKSGLPSDRFSAERTGGSVSTLTIQRTQQEDSAVYLCASSLSGRTELNTGELFFGEGSRLTVL.

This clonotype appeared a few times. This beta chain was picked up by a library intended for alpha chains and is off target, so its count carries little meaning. CDR3: CASSRDPQGYEKLFF. In DNA, the CDR3 is TGTGCCAGCAGTCGGGACCCACAGGGATATGAAAAACTGTTTTTT. The chain employs TRBV28 and TRBJ1-4; D perhaps matches TRBD1 (6 bases). Germline CDR1 reads MDHEN; CDR2 reads SYDVKM. The CDR3 has 15 amino acids. Trimming pared 5 bases from V and 6 bases from J, leaving 16 bases between.